This TCR beta chain was documented in a study of blood T cell repertoires in COVID-19 (dated by TCRdb to the early 2020s). Regarding the research as a whole: Samples covering the acute and convalescent phases of COVID-19 were provided by collaborators in the United States, Italy and Spain. Samples came from the ongoing ImmuneRACE study (first 160 participants) plus 1,254 subjects from 6 global collaborators. A de-identified subject ID, COVID-19 status, age in years and sex were almost always included in the sample metadata. The material from the prospective study consisted of cDNA or gDNA derived from T cells, B-cell-depleted T cells, or PBMCs. Where available, HLA class I and class II types were taken from metadata supplied by the sample provider and were not determined by assay-based typing. Deeply sampled blood TCRbeta repertoires from subjects exposed to, actively infected with, or recovered from COVID-19 were included in the dataset. The repertoires were released in a freely available public database meant as a resource for research on the immune response to SARS-CoV-2. The paper as a whole reports these results and caveats: How much clinical and demographic metadata was included differed by source and by participant, and the metadata was provided uncurated.

The CDR3 goes from the cysteine to the phenylalanine over 18 residues. The only DNA kept is the CDR3, 54 bases in frame from the first base. At the junction V is shortened by 3 bases and J by 0 bases; bases outside the gene matches: 9. CDR1 KGHDR and CDR2 SFDVKD are derived from the germline V gene. In the prospective study, participants were roughly 18 to 95 years old, resided in about two dozen geographic areas of the United States, and were enrolled through a virtual design. Cohort assignment in the prospective study relied on participant-reported clinical history from a screening survey and a study questionnaire. Exposed participants were defined as having been in contact with someone with a PCR-confirmed or clinician-diagnosed COVID-19 case within 2 weeks of study entry. Mobile phlebotomists in the prospective study collected whole blood, serum and a nasopharyngeal or oropharyngeal swab from every participant. Additional blood draws and questionnaires over a 2-month period could optionally be provided by prospective study participants. Blood samples from the prospective study were shipped frozen or at room temperature prior to DNA extraction.

TCRbeta CDR3 regions were amplified from genomic DNA by means of the immunoSEQ Assay, a bias-controlled multiplex PCR. The original methods were these. The number of nucleated cells in each sample was estimated from the amplification of reference gene primers within the assay. To quantify the absolute abundance of each unique TCRbeta CDR3 rearrangement, sequence reads were collapsed and filtered. For each sample, productive Simpson clonality was calculated as the square root of Simpson's diversity index across productive rearrangements. TCRdb obtained this table from immuneACCESS and retained in-frame rearrangements with V and J assigned. These tables miss some clones; where compared with another copy, unresolved V genes account for less than half of the shortfall, and the remainder is unexplained. V and J calls and clone size are as listed in that table; D and trimming were resolved from the DNA. Present in this sample are 200,000 to 300,000 clones, over 80% of which were seen just once. Around 3.1% of the sample goes to the ten largest clones.

As to this clone: Its antigen is currently not known. Base qualities were left out, and no much larger clone turns up one base away.

The sequence joins TRBV24-1 to TRBJ2-3, and TRBD1 matches 9 of the central bases. Sequencing was carried out using PBMCs or T cells enriched from blood (not recorded which). This receptor was obtained from a woman between 40 and 55 years old who had been exposed to COVID-19. Here is the DNA: TGTGCCACCAGTGATCAAGGGACAGGGTTATACAGCACAGATACGCAGTATTTT. It translates to CATSDQGTGLYSTDTQYF.